The 32 T cell receptor beta chains below all came from one sample that was sequenced in a study of regulatory T cells in long-lasting Graves disease. Arm-PCR with iRepertoire HTBI primers amplified the CDR3 regions for these TCR beta libraries. Via MiXCR, TCRdb re-called the multiplex PCR reads, giving one row per CDR3 protein. Of 400,000 to 500,000 distinct CDR3 sequences listed, roughly 21% are singletons. The time point: persistent/refractory GD, antithyroid drugs over 5 years with positive TRAb. PBMC-extracted RNA yielded the TCR library. The source was peripheral blood mononuclear cells (PBMCs), collected when the disease was refractory, from a patient treated with antithyroid drugs. The receptors were gathered from a female donor with Graves disease.

The V gene is TRBV9, the J gene TRBJ2-3; TRBD2 matches at 8 bases. The CDR3 has 15 residues. With 0 bases clipped from V and 4 bases from J, the junction kept 4 bases outside the gene matches. CDR1 is SGDLS, CDR2 YYNGEE, per germline. CDR3 DNA: TGTGCCAGCAGCGTAGGGAGCGGGAGCTCAGATACGCAGTATTTT. This encodes CASSVGSGSSDTQYF.

This clonotype was seen many times. This sequence joins TRBV7-9 and TRBJ2-5; D may be TRBD1 (5 bases). CDR3 length: 13 residues. CDR1 and CDR2 from the germline V gene are SEHNR and FQNEAQ (reference sequence). V shed 3 bases and J shed 3 bases, with 8 bases lying between them. CDR3 coding DNA: TGTGCCAGCAGCTTTGGGGCAGAAGAGACCCAGTACTTC. Translating it yields CASSFGAEETQYF.

The rearrangement uses TRBV7-9 and TRBJ2-7, with D possibly matching TRBD1 (5 bases). Looked up from germline, CDR1 is SEHNR and CDR2 is FQNEAQ (reference sequence). With 5 bases removed from V and 2 bases from J, the gap between germline ends came to 13 bases. The CDR3 extends over 14 amino acids. CDR3 sequence reads: CASSPVLDTYEQYF. The CDR3 DNA reads as TGTGCCAGCAGCCCGGTCCTGGACACCTACGAGCAGTACTTC.

J is TRBJ2-1 and V is TRBV7-9, with D hard to call. CDR3 size: 16 residues. Trimming shortened V by 2 bases and J by 3 bases, and 14 bases separated the two germline ends. From germline, CDR1 is SEHNR and CDR2 FQNEAQ (reference sequence). CDR3 bases: TGTGCCAGCAGCTTAATTACTGGGCCCCTCTACAATGAGCAGTTCTTC. The encoded protein is CASSLITGPLYNEQFF.

This clonotype was seen many times. The chain couples TRBV2 to TRBJ1-4; D gene ambiguous. V was shortened by 3 bases and J by 7 bases, with 12 bases between the two germline ends. The CDR3 has 14 amino acids. Per germline, CDR1 SNHLY and CDR2 FYNNEI. The CDR3 reads CASSEGQAGEKLFF. The CDR3 nucleotides read TGTGCCAGCAGTGAGGGCCAGGCGGGTGAAAAACTGTTTTTT.

The chain couples TRBV5-1 to TRBJ2-7; D gene unclear. The CDR3 sequence is 14 residues long. V was pared by 0 bases and J by 11 bases, with 18 bases between. Germline V gene data show CDR1 as SGHRS and CDR2 as YFSETQ. The CDR3 loop is CASSLEDSTTSKYF. The CDR3 DNA follows: TGCGCCAGCAGCTTGGAAGACTCTACTACGAGCAAGTACTTC.

This clonotype turned up a few times. The V and J genes are TRBV10-3 and TRBJ2-7; D could derive from TRBD1 or TRBD2 (6 bases each). Germline CDR1 reads ENHRY; CDR2 reads SYGVKD. The CDR3 is made up of 16 amino acids. The germline V and J ends were trimmed by 2 bases and 2 bases, with 16 bases remaining between them. CDR3 nucleotide sequence: TGTGCCATCAGTGAGGCGAGGGGGGTTCCCACCTACGAGCAGTACTTC. This translates into CAISEARGVPTYEQYF.

This clonotype showed up many times. The rearrangement links TRBV12-3 or TRBV12-4 to TRBJ2-5; perhaps TRBD1 as D (5 bases). V lost 4 bases and J 2 bases, leaving 11 bases between the germline ends. CDR3 length: 14 amino acids. The CDR3 spells CASSSPDRQETQYF. CDR3 in DNA: TGTGCCAGCAGTTCCCCTGACAGACAAGAGACCCAGTACTTC.

This clonotype was recorded many times. The chain carries TRBV27 and TRBJ1-4; D is perhaps TRBD1 (6 bases). CDR1 and CDR2 (germline): MNHEY, SMNVEV (reference sequence). The CDR3 runs 15 residues. Trimming removed 6 bases from V and 5 bases from J, with 16 bases in between. The CDR3 reads CASSFGPGENEKLFF. The CDR3 region has the DNA TGTGCCAGCAGCTTTGGACCAGGGGAGAATGAAAAACTGTTTTTT.

This clonotype was recorded a few times. The chain links TRBV6-1 to TRBJ1-1; the D is unclear. With 7 bases removed from V and 2 bases from J, the gap between germline ends came to 11 bases. From germline, CDR1 is MNHNS and CDR2 SASEGT. The CDR3 has 13 amino acids. CDR3 nucleotide sequence: TGTGCCAGCACCAGGACTCCTAACACTGAAGCTTTCTTT. Translation: CASTRTPNTEAFF.

This clonotype was seen ten or more times. The chain combines TRBV7-8 with TRBJ2-5; D remains ambiguous. V was shortened by 1 base and J by 0 bases, with 9 bases between the two germline ends. The V gene's germline CDR1 is SGHVS and CDR2 FQNEAQ. CDR3 length equals 15 residues. For the CDR3, the DNA is TGTGCCAGCAGCTTAGGTGTACGGAACCAAGAGACCCAGTACTTC. Its protein is CASSLGVRNQETQYF.

The chain carries TRBV7-9 and TRBJ1-6; D ambiguous. Germline loops: CDR1 SEHNR, CDR2 FQNEAQ (reference sequence). This CDR3 comprises 16 residues. V was pared by 1 base and J by 0 bases, with 7 bases between. This chain's CDR3 is CASSLGSSSYNSPLHF. The CDR3 DNA is TGTGCCAGCAGCTTAGGTAGCAGCTCCTATAATTCACCCCTCCACTTT.

The chain carries TRBV15 and TRBJ2-3; D is unresolved. The CDR3 contains 15 residues. The germline V and J ends were trimmed by 3 bases and 7 bases, with 17 bases remaining between them. CDR1 and CDR2 (germline): LNHNV, YYDKDF (reference sequence). The CDR3 loop reads CATSRDPPNYNTQYF. In nucleotides, the CDR3 is TGTGCCACCAGCAGGGACCCCCCTAATTACAATACGCAGTATTTT. Drawing the rest from reference TRBV15 and TRBJ2-3, the complete variable domain is DAMVIQNPRYQVTQFGKPVTLSCSQTLNHNVMYWYQQKSSQAPKLLFHYYDKDFNNEADTPDNFQSRRPNTSFCFLDIRSPGLGDTAMYLCATSRDPPNYNTQYFGPGTRLTVL.

Of note for this clonotype: Its ends do not fully match the called genes, so a read error is possible. V and J are TRBV10-3 and TRBJ1-4; D is unclear. The CDR3 has 16 amino acids. Germline V gives CDR1 ENHRY, CDR2 SYGVKD. The chain's CDR3 is CAISGAPADPNGKLFF. The CDR3 nucleotides are TGTGCCATCAGTGGGGCACCCGCTGATCCTAATGGAAAACTGTTTTTT.

Only a few counts were recorded for this clonotype. This rearrangement joins TRBV3-1 to TRBJ1-1; 9 positions match TRBD1. The CDR3 has 15 residues. Germline CDR1 reads LGHDT; CDR2 reads YNNKEL (reference sequence). V dropped 3 bases and J dropped 1; count of bases not matched to a gene: 3. Here the CDR3 reads CASSQTGGWNTEAFF. In DNA, the CDR3 is TGTGCCAGCAGCCAGACAGGGGGATGGAACACTGAAGCTTTCTTT.

The chain has TRBV28 and TRBJ2-3; 7 bases match TRBD1. The CDR3 runs to 13 residues. With V trimmed by 6 bases and J by 4 bases, 4 bases remained unmatched. Per germline, CDR1 MDHEN and CDR2 SYDVKM. As DNA, the CDR3 is TGTGCCAGCAGCCGACAGGGCGCAGATACGCAGTATTTT. This sequence encodes CASSRQGADTQYF.

This clonotype was seen ten or more times. The rearrangement uses TRBV7-9 and TRBJ1-1; D uncertain. The CDR3 contains 13 residues. Between the trimmed V and J ends, which lost 6 bases and 0 bases, there was a span of 8 bases. Germline loops: CDR1 SEHNR, CDR2 FQNEAQ (reference sequence). The CDR3 loop is CASSKLMNTEAFF. The CDR3 DNA reads TGTGCCAGCAGTAAGCTAATGAACACTGAAGCTTTCTTT.

This clonotype was observed many times. CDR3 bases: TGCGCCACCCAGGACGCTTCCCTGAACACCGGGGAGCTGTTTTTT. It specifies CATQDASLNTGELFF. This chain joins TRBV5-1 and TRBJ2-2; D remains unclear. The germline V gene has CDR1 SGHRS and CDR2 YFSETQ. This CDR3 contains 15 residues. Trimming took off 9 bases at V and 1 base at J, with 16 bases between the two ends.

On this clonotype: This is likely an artifact of a read error, given a far larger clone one base away. This CDR3 is missing its conserved last phenylalanine or tryptophan, likely due to a read error. CDR3 DNA: TGTGCCAGCAGTTGGACAGATACTAGCAATCAGCCCCAGCATCTT. This translates into CASSWTDTSNQPQHL. The gene calls are TRBV12-3 or TRBV12-4 and TRBJ1-5, with a weak D call TRBD1 (6 bases). V shed 4 bases and J shed 0 bases, with 10 bases lying between them. The CDR3 spans 15 residues.

This clonotype has a count of ten or more. This chain links TRBV12-3 or TRBV12-4 with TRBJ1-6; D gene uncertain. V was pared by 8 bases and J by 7 bases, with 12 bases between. This CDR3 region has 13 residues. CDR3 sequence reads: CASHRTENSPLHF. In nucleotides, the CDR3 is TGTGCCAGCCACAGAACTGAGAATTCACCCCTCCACTTT.

In this sample, this clonotype turned up many times. This rearrangement joins TRBV12-3 or TRBV12-4 to TRBJ1-5, with TRBD1 as a possible D gene (6 bases). CDR3 length: 14 amino acids. Trimming removed 8 bases from V and 0 bases from J, with 11 bases in between. CDR3 region: CASQGFYSNQPQHF. The CDR3 region has the DNA TGTGCCAGCCAGGGGTTTTATAGCAATCAGCCCCAGCATTTT.

This clonotype came up a few times. The chain joins TRBV19 to TRBJ1-4, with D maybe TRBD1 (5 bases). Trimming shortened V by 9 bases and J by 7 bases, and 18 bases separated the two germline ends. Germline V gene sequence: CDR1 LNHDA, CDR2 SQIVND (reference sequence). This CDR3 has 14 residues. In DNA form, the CDR3 reads TGTGCCAGCACTCCTGGGGCAGGGTCTGAAAAACTGTTTTTT. This translates into CASTPGAGSEKLFF.

This clonotype came up many times. The J gene is TRBJ1-4, the V gene TRBV24-1; D gene uncertain. This CDR3 comprises 14 residues. CDR1 is KGHDR and CDR2 is SFDVKD in the germline V gene. The ends were cut back, 3 bases at V and 5 bases at J, with 9 bases in the middle. The CDR3 coding sequence is TGTGCCACCAGTGATCCGGGCCTGAATGAAAAACTGTTTTTT. Encoded protein: CATSDPGLNEKLFF.

This clonotype was detected many times. This chain connects TRBV12-3 or TRBV12-4 to TRBJ2-7, with D maybe TRBD2 (6 bases). This CDR3 comprises 14 residues. The V end was cut by 6 bases, the J end by 7 bases, with 19 bases between. CDR3 region: CASSIPGGVVEQYF. For the CDR3, the DNA is TGTGCCAGCAGCATACCCGGGGGAGTCGTAGAGCAGTACTTC.

This clonotype was seen many times. The chain carries TRBV5-1 and TRBJ1-2; possible D gene TRBD1, 6 bases. Trimming stripped 0 bases from V and 5 bases from J, with 11 bases between. The length of the CDR3 is 14 residues. The germline gives CDR1 SGHRS, CDR2 YFSETQ. This CDR3 reads CASSLGQETYGYTF. CDR3 in DNA: TGCGCCAGCAGCTTGGGACAGGAAACGTATGGCTACACCTTC.

The CDR3 protein is CASRPHSAGENQPQHF. In DNA form, the CDR3 reads TGTGCCAGCCGTCCCCATTCGGCGGGGGAGAATCAGCCCCAGCATTTT. J is TRBJ1-5 and V is TRBV28; TRBD1 is a possible D gene (5 bases). Per germline, CDR1 MDHEN and CDR2 SYDVKM. This CDR3 region has 16 residues. V lost 8 bases to trimming and J lost 4 bases, with 21 bases between them.

The chain is built from TRBV28 and TRBJ2-1, with D unclear. This CDR3 has 14 amino acids. The germline V gene has CDR1 MDHEN and CDR2 SYDVKM. V was shortened by 0 bases and J by 9 bases, with 12 bases between the two germline ends. The chain's CDR3 is CASSLCYYDCEQFF. The CDR3 bases are TGTGCCAGCAGTTTATGCTACTATGATTGTGAGCAGTTCTTC.

This chain links TRBV28 with TRBJ2-2; possibly TRBD1 for D (5 bases). This CDR3 region has 16 residues. The V end lost 5 bases, the J end lost 1 base, and 14 bases lay between the germline ends. Germline loops: CDR1 MDHEN, CDR2 SYDVKM. The CDR3 loop is CASSPMTELNTGELFF. The CDR3 DNA follows: TGTGCCAGCAGTCCGATGACAGAATTGAACACCGGGGAGCTGTTTTTT. The full variable domain, its missing parts supplied by reference TRBV28 and TRBJ2-2, is DVKVTQSSRYLVKRTGEKVFLECVQDMDHENMFWYRQDPGLGLRLIYFSYDVKMKEKGDIPEGYSVSREKKERFSLILESASTNQTSMYLCASSPMTELNTGELFFGEGSRLTVL.

This clonotype turned up a few times. The germline gene is not matched at one end of the junction; a read error may be the cause. DNA of the CDR3: TGTGCCAGCGGTTTAGCGTTTGGACAGATACAAGAGACCCAGTACTTC. Its protein is CASGLAFGQIQETQYF. The V call is TRBV12-3 or TRBV12-4, the J call TRBJ2-5, with TRBD1 as a possible D gene (6 bases). This CDR3 comprises 16 residues.

The rearrangement links TRBV2 to TRBJ1-1; D may be TRBD1 (5 bases). The CDR3 contains 14 residues. V was cut by 5 bases and J by 1 base, with 11 bases left in between. Looked up from germline, CDR1 is SNHLY and CDR2 is FYNNEI. In DNA, the CDR3 is TGTGCCAGCAGTCCGGACATTTCGAACACTGAAGCTTTCTTT. Protein: CASSPDISNTEAFF.

The CDR3 loop is CATRQAENTEAFF. CDR3 nucleotides: TGTGCCACCCGACAGGCGGAGAACACTGAAGCTTTCTTT. The rearrangement joins TRBV6-1 to TRBJ1-1; possibly TRBD1 for D (6 bases). V lost 10 bases and J 1 base, leaving 13 bases between the germline ends. The CDR3 spans 13 residues. The germline V gene has CDR1 MNHNS and CDR2 SASEGT.

The chain couples TRBV19 to TRBJ1-1; 11 positions agree with TRBD1. Trimming took 5 bases from V and 7 from J; bases not matched to a gene: 9. Looked up from germline, CDR1 is LNHDA and CDR2 is SQIVND (reference sequence). The length of the CDR3 is 15 residues. CDR3 nucleotides: TGTGCCAGTAGTCCACGGACAGGGGGCTTGAGTGAAGCTTTCTTT. Protein product: CASSPRTGGLSEAFF.